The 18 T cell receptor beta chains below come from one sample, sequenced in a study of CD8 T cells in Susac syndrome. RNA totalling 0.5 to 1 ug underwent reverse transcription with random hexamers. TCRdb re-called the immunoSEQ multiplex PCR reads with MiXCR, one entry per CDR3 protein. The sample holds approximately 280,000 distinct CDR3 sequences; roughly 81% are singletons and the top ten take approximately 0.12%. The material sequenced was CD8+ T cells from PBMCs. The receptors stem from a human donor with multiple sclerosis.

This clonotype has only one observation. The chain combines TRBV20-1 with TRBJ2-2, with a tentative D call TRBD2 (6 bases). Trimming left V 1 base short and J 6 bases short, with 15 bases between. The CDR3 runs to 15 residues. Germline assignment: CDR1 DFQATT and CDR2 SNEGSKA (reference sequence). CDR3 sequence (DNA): TGCAGTGCTAGAGCCTGGAGGGAAGCGTCCGGGGAGCTGTTTTTT. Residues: CSARAWREASGELFF.

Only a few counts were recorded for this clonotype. CDR3 residues: CASSLSPGQGYEQYF. For the CDR3, the DNA is TGTGCCAGCAGTTTATCACCGGGACAGGGCTACGAGCAGTACTTC. The chain is built from TRBV27 and TRBJ2-7, with 9 bases lining up with TRBD1. Germline trimming cut 0 bases from V and 3 bases from J; bases unmatched to any gene: 3. Germline CDR1 reads MNHEY; CDR2 reads SMNVEV (reference sequence). The CDR3 runs 15 residues.

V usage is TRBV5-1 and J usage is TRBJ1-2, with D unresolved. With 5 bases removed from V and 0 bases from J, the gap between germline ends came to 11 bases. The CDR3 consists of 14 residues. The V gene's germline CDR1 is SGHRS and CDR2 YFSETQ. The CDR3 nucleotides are TGCGCCAGCAGTAGTCCGGAGGCTAACTATGGCTACACCTTC. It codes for CASSSPEANYGYTF. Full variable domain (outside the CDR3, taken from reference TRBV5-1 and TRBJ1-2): KAGVTQTPRYLIKTRGQQVTLSCSPISGHRSVSWYQQTPGQGLQFLFEYFSETQRNKGNFPGRFSGRQFSNSRSEMNVSTLELGDSALYLCASSSPEANYGYTFGSGTRLTVV.

CDR3 in amino acids: CASSFFPWGTDTQYF. CDR3 DNA: TGTGCCAGCAGCTTCTTTCCATGGGGAACAGATACGCAGTATTTT. The V and J genes are TRBV7-2 and TRBJ2-3; D ambiguous. Deletions cut 3 bases from V and 3 bases from J, with 13 bases between. The CDR3 extends over 15 amino acids. The germline V gene has CDR1 SGHTA and CDR2 FQGNSA.

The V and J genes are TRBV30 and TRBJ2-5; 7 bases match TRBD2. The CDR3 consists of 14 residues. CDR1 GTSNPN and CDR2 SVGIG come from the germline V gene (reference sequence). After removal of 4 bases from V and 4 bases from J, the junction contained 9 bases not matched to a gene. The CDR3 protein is CAWNRREGGETQYF. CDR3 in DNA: TGTGCCTGGAACAGGAGGGAGGGAGGAGAGACCCAGTACTTC.

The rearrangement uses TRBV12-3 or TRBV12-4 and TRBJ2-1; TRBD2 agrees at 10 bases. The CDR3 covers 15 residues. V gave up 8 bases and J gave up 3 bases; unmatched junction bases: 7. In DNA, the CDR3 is TGTGCCAGCGGTGATACTAGCGGGATCTACAATGAGCAGTTCTTC. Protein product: CASGDTSGIYNEQFF.

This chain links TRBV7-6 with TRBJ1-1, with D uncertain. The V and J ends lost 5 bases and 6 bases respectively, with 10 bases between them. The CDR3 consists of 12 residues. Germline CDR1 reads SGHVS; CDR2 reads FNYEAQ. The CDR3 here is CASSQIPPEAFF. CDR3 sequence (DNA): TGTGCCAGCAGCCAAATCCCCCCTGAAGCTTTCTTT.

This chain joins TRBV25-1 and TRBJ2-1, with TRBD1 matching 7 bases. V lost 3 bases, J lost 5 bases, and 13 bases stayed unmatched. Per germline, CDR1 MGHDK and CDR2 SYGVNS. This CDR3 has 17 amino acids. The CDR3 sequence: CASSDWATGEVNNEQFF. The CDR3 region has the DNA TGTGCCAGCAGTGATTGGGCTACAGGGGAAGTCAACAATGAGCAGTTCTTC.

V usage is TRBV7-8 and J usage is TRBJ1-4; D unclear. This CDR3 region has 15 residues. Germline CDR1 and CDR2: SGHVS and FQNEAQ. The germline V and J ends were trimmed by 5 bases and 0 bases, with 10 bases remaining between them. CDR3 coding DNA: TGTGCCAGCAGCCCAACGGCCACAACTAATGAAAAACTGTTTTTT. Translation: CASSPTATTNEKLFF. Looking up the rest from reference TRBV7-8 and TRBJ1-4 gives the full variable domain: GAGVSQSPRYKVAKRGQDVALRCDPISGHVSLFWYQQALGQGPEFLTYFQNEAQLDKSGLPSDRFFAERPEGSVSTLKIQRTQQEDSAVYLCASSPTATTNEKLFFGSGTQLSVL.

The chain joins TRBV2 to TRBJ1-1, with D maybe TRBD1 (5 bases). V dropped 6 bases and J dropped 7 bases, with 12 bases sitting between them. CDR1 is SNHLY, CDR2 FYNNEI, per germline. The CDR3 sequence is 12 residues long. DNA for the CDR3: TGTGCCAGCAGAGGTGACAGCTATGAAGCTTTCTTT. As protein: CASRGDSYEAFF.

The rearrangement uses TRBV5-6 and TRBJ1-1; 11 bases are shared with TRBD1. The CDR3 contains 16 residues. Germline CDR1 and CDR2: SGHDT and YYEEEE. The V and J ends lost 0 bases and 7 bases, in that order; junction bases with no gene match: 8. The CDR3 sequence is CASSLAGTGGGSEAFF. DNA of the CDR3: TGTGCCAGCAGCTTGGCCGGGACAGGGGGTGGTAGTGAAGCTTTCTTT.

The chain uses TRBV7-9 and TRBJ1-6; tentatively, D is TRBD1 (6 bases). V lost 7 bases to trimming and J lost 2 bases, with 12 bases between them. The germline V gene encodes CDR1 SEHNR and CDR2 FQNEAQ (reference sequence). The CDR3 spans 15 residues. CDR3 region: CASNGQRPYNSPLHF. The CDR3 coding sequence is TGTGCCAGCAACGGACAGCGCCCCTATAATTCACCCCTCCACTTT.

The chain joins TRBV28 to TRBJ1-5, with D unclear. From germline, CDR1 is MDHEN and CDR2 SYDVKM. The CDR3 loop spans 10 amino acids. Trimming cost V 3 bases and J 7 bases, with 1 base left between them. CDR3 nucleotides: TGTGCCAGCAGTTTGCAGCCCCAGCATTTT. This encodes CASSLQPQHF.

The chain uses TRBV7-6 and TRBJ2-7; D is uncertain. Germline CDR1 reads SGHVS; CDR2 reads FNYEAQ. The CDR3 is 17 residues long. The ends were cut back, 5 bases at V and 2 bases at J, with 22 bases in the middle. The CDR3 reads CASSQFDGRLRAYEQYF. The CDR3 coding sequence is TGTGCCAGCAGCCAGTTCGACGGCAGGTTAAGGGCCTACGAGCAGTACTTC.

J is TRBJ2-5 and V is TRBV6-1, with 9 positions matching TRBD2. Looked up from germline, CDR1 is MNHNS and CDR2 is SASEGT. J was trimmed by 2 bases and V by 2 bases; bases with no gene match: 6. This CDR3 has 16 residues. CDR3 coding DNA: TGTGCCAGCAGTGAATTGGGACTAGCTTCTCAAGAGACCCAGTACTTC. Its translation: CASSELGLASQETQYF.

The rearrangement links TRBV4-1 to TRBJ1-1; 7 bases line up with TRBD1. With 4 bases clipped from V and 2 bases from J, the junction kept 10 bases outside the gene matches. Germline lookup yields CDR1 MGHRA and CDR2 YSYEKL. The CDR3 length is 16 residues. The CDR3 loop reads CASSRETGTANTEAFF. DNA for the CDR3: TGCGCCAGCAGCCGAGAAACCGGGACAGCAAACACTGAAGCTTTCTTT.

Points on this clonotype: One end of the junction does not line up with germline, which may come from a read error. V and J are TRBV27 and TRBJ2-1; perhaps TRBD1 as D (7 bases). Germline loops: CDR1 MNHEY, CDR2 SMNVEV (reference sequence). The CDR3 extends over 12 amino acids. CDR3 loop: CASSLPRGEQSF. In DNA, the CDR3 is TGTGCCAGCAGCTTACCCAGGGGGGAGCAGTCCTTC.

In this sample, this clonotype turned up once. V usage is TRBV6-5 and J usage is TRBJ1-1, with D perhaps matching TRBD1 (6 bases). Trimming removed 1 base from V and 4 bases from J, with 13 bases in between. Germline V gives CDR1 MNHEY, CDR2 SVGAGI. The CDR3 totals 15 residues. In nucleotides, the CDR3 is TGTGCCAGCAGTTACTTAGCGGAGGGGGGCACTGAAGCTTTCTTT. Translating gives CASSYLAEGGTEAFF.